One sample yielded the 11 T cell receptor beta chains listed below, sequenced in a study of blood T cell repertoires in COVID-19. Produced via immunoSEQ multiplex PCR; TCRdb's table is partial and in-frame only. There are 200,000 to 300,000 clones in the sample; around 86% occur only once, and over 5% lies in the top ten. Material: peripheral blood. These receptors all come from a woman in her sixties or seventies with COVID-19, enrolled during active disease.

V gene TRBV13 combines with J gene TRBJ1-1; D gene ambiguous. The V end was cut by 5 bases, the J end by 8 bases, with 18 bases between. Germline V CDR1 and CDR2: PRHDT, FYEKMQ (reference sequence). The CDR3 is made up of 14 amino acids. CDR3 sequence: CASSRGESPGEAFF. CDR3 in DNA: TGTGCCAGCAGCCGCGGGGAGTCCCCCGGGGAAGCTTTCTTT.

This chain's CDR3 is CASSPGTENQPQHF. CDR3 in DNA: TGTGCCAGCAGCCCCGGGACAGAAAATCAGCCCCAGCATTTT. The chain couples TRBV7-9 to TRBJ1-5; 7 bases map to TRBD1. Germline lookup yields CDR1 SEHNR and CDR2 FQNEAQ (reference sequence). J lost 4 bases, V lost 5 bases, and 5 bases had no gene match. The CDR3 is 14 amino acids.

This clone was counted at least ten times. The CDR3 DNA follows: TGTGCCACTAGCCACGGGGGAAGCTCTGGAAACACCATATATTTT. Its translation is CATSHGGSSGNTIYF. The V and J genes are TRBV15 and TRBJ1-3, with D perhaps matching TRBD1 (5 bases). The CDR3 runs 15 residues. CDR1 LNHNV and CDR2 YYDKDF come from the germline V gene (reference sequence). The V and J ends lost 9 bases and 0 bases respectively, with 15 bases between them.

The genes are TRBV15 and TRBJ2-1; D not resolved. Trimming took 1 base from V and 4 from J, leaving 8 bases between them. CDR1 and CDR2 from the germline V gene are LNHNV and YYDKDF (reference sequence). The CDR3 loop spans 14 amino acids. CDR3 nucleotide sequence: TGTGCCACCAGCAGAGGGAGTGCATACAATGAGCAGTTCTTC. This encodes CATSRGSAYNEQFF. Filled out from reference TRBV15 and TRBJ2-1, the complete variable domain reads DAMVIQNPRYQVTQFGKPVTLSCSQTLNHNVMYWYQQKSSQAPKLLFHYYDKDFNNEADTPDNFQSRRPNTSFCFLDIRSPGLGDTAMYLCATSRGSAYNEQFFGPGTRLTVL.

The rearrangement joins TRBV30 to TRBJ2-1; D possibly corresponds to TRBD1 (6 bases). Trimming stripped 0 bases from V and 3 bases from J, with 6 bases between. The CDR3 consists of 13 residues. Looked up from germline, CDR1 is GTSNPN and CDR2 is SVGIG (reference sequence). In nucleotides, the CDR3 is TGTGCCTGGAGTGTAGGGGGCTACAATGAGCAGTTCTTC. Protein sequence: CAWSVGGYNEQFF.

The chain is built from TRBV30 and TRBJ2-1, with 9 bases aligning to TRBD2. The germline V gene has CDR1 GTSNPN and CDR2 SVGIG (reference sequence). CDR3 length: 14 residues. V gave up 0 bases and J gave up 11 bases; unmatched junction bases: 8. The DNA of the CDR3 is TGTGCCTGGAGTGTGGGGGGACTAGCATTAAAGCAGTTCTTC. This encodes CAWSVGGLALKQFF.

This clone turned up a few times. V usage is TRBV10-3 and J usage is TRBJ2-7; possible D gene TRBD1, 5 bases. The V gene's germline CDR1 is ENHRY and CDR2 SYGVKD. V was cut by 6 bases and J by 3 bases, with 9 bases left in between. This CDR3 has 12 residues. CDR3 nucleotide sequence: TGTGCCATCAGAACGCAGGGCTACGAGCAGTACTTC. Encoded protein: CAIRTQGYEQYF.

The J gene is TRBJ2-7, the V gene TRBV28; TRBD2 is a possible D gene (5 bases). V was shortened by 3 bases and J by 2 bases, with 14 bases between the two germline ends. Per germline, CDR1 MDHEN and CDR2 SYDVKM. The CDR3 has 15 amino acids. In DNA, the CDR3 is TGTGCCAGCAGTTTCCCCAGGACTCCCCCCTACGAGCAGTACTTC. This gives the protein CASSFPRTPPYEQYF.

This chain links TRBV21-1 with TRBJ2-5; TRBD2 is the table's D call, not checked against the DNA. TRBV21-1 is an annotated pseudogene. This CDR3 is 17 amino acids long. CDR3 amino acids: CASSKVTDRGRQETQYF. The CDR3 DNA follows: TGTGCCAGCAGCAAAGTAACGGACCGAGGGCGCCAAGAGACCCAGTACTTC.

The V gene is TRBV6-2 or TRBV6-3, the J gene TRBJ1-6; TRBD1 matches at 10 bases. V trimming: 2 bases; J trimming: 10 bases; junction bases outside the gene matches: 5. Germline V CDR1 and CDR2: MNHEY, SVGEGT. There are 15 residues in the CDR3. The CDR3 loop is CASSYRDRGNSPLHF. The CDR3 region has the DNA TGTGCCAGCAGTTACCGGGACAGGGGTAACTCACCCCTCCACTTT.

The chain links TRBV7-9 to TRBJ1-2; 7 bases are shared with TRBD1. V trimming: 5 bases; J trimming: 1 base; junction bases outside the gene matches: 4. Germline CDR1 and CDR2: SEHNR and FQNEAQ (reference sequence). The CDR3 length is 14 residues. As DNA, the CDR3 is TGTGCCAGCAGCGGGACAGCCAATAACTATGGCTACACCTTC. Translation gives CASSGTANNYGYTF.